Listed here are 28 T cell receptor beta chains from one sample, sequenced in a study of T cells in Graves' hyperthyroidism and ophthalmopathy. Amplification targeted TCR beta CDR3 regions from RNA transcripts. TCR CDR3 underwent first-round RT-PCR with the HTBI primer set. TCRdb ran MiXCR on the multiplex PCR reads and lists one entry per CDR3 protein. The sample has 92,000 or so distinct CDR3 sequences; around 50% are singletons. Sequencing input: blood. These receptor sequences come from a woman aged 40-49 years with Graves' hyperthyroidism.

CDR3: CAISGQGSNTEAFF. In nucleotides, the CDR3 is TGTGCCATCAGTGGACAGGGATCCAACACTGAAGCTTTCTTT. V usage is TRBV10-3 and J usage is TRBJ1-1, with 7 positions matching TRBD1. CDR1 and CDR2 from the germline V gene are ENHRY and SYGVKD. The V and J ends lost 4 bases and 2 bases, in that order; junction bases with no gene match: 4. The CDR3 contains 14 residues.

Comments on this clonotype: This may come from a read error, since a much larger clone is one base off. CDR3 sequence: CASSYFLTSGRPERYF. As DNA, the CDR3 is TGTGCCAGCAGTTACTTCTTGACTAGCGGGAGACCCGAGCGGTACTTC. The chain couples TRBV7-2 to TRBJ2-7; 12 bases are a match to TRBD2. Germline values: CDR1 SGHTA, CDR2 FQGNSA. CDR3 length: 16 amino acids.

This chain joins TRBV7-2 and TRBJ1-3; possible D gene TRBD1, 6 bases. The CDR3 length is 14 residues. Trimming left V 6 bases short and J 9 bases short, with 18 bases between. Germline V gene lookup returns CDR1 SGHTA and CDR2 FQGNSA. In DNA form, the CDR3 reads TGTGCCAGCAGTCCGGGGACACGGGGGAGCACCATATATTTT. Translation: CASSPGTRGSTIYF.

V and J are TRBV7-2 and TRBJ1-6; the match to TRBD1 covers 7 bases. Germline CDR1 SGHTA, CDR2 FQGNSA. Losses at the gene ends were 5 bases for V and 7 bases for J; bases not matched to a gene: 2. The CDR3 runs to 13 residues. As DNA, the CDR3 is TGTGCCAGCAGCGCGACAGGGAATTCACCCCTCCACTTT. This gives the protein CASSATGNSPLHF.

The CDR3 DNA is TGTGCCAGCAGTTTGCGGGTACAAGAGACCCAGTACTTC. It is translated as CASSLRVQETQYF. The gene calls are TRBV2 and TRBJ2-5, with D possibly being TRBD2 (5 bases). Trimming left V 5 bases short and J 2 bases short, with 9 bases between. CDR3 size: 13 residues. Germline-derived CDR1 and CDR2 are SNHLY and FYNNEI.

As to this clonotype: Because the CDR3 is missing its conserved closing phenylalanine or tryptophan, this is likely a read error. V and J are TRBV7-8 and TRBJ1-2; D might be TRBD1 (5 bases). CDR1 and CDR2 from the germline V gene are SGHVS and FQNEAQ. This CDR3 spans 13 amino acids. The CDR3 reads CASSLDRAYGYTV. CDR3 nucleotide sequence: TGCGCCAGCAGCTTAGACAGAGCCTATGGCTACACCGTC.

This clonotype was seen many times. Because the CDR3 is missing its conserved closing phenylalanine or tryptophan, this is likely a read error. The DNA is left out, because the CDR3 cannot be placed on it with certainty; the CDR3 is given as TCRdb lists it. This chain links TRBV7-8 with TRBJ1-2; the table's D call, TRBD1, was not checked against the DNA. The germline gives CDR1 SGHVS, CDR2 FQNEAQ. The CDR3 is 15 residues long, ends included. CDR3 sequence: CASSSAHRASDDLDV.

This clonotype was detected ten times or more. The rearrangement links TRBV13 to TRBJ2-6, with TRBD1 matching over 7 bases. Trimming cost V 2 bases and J 2 bases; bases outside gene matches: 3. CDR1 and CDR2 from the germline V gene are PRHDT and FYEKMQ (reference sequence). CDR3 length equals 16 residues. The CDR3 is CASSLNTGAGANVLTF. CDR3 coding DNA: TGTGCCAGCAGCTTAAACACAGGGGCTGGGGCCAACGTCCTGACTTTC.

This clonotype was seen repeatedly, ten times or more. The chain joins TRBV6-1 to TRBJ1-5; TRBD1 is a possible D gene (5 bases). The V gene's germline CDR1 is MNHNS and CDR2 SASEGT. Trimming shortened V by 4 bases and J by 3 bases, and 10 bases separated the two germline ends. The CDR3 length is 14 residues. The CDR3 protein is CASSGRQFNQPQHF. The CDR3 coding sequence is TGTGCCAGCAGTGGGAGACAGTTCAATCAGCCCCAGCATTTT.

The chain carries TRBV20-1 and TRBJ2-3, with D possibly matching TRBD2 (6 bases). The CDR3 is 14 amino acids. V lost 3 bases to trimming and J lost 3 bases, with 13 bases between them. CDR1 DFQATT and CDR2 SNEGSKA come from the germline V gene (reference sequence). In nucleotides, the CDR3 is TGCAGTGCTAGCGAAATGAGCGGGACAGATACGCAGTATTTT. Protein product: CSASEMSGTDTQYF.

This clonotype was seen more than once but under ten times. The chain employs TRBV15 and TRBJ1-6; D perhaps matches TRBD1 (5 bases). The length of the CDR3 is 16 residues. Germline CDR1 LNHNV, CDR2 YYDKDF (reference sequence). Between the trimmed V and J ends, which lost 0 bases and 7 bases, there was a span of 13 bases. In DNA, the CDR3 is TGTGCCACCAGCAGAGATCTAGGGGTCAGCAATTCACCCCTCCACTTT. Its protein is CATSRDLGVSNSPLHF.

On this clonotype: A much larger clone differs from this one at a single base, so this may be a read error. This chain links TRBV10-3 with TRBJ2-3; 7 nucleotides match TRBD2. The CDR3 extends over 13 amino acids. V lost 5 bases to trimming and J lost 8 bases; unmatched junction nucleotides: 7. In germline, CDR1 is ENHRY, CDR2 SYGVKD. CDR3 DNA sequence: TGTGCCATCAGTCGGGAGGTTAAGGGTACGCAGTATTTT. Translation gives CAISREVKGTQYF.

J is TRBJ2-7 and V is TRBV29-1, with 7 positions matching TRBD1. The CDR3 length is 11 residues. V was pared by 6 bases and J by 5 bases, with 4 bases of the junction left unmatched. Germline CDR1 is SQVTM and CDR2 is ANQGSEA. The CDR3, as DNA: TGCAGCGTGGCTACAGGGGACGAGCAGTACTTC. Translated: CSVATGDEQYF.

The chain employs TRBV2 and TRBJ1-2; D might be TRBD1 (6 bases). CDR3 length: 16 amino acids. V shed 4 bases and J shed 0 bases, with 15 bases lying between them. In germline, CDR1 is SNHLY, CDR2 FYNNEI. CDR3 sequence (DNA): TGTGCCAGCAGTGCTTGGGACATTCAAGCTAACTATGGCTACACCTTC. This sequence encodes CASSAWDIQANYGYTF.

This chain joins TRBV2 and TRBJ1-1; D unresolved. The CDR3 has 13 amino acids. The V and J ends lost 5 bases and 8 bases respectively, with 15 bases between them. Germline V gene lookup returns CDR1 SNHLY and CDR2 FYNNEI. The CDR3 sequence: CASSYSFRSEAFF. DNA for the CDR3: TGTGCCAGCAGTTACTCGTTCAGGTCCGAAGCTTTCTTT.

In this sample, this clonotype turned up many times. The chain employs TRBV9 and TRBJ1-3, with D hard to call. V gave up 4 bases and J gave up 1 base, with 9 bases separating them. Germline V gene lookup returns CDR1 SGDLS and CDR2 YYNGEE. This CDR3 has 14 residues. The CDR3: CASSRPLSGNTIYF. CDR3 sequence (DNA): TGTGCCAGCAGCCGCCCCTTGTCTGGAAACACCATATATTTT.

At least ten counts were recorded for this clonotype. The chain joins TRBV5-6 to TRBJ1-5, with unresolved D. The CDR3 covers 14 residues. The germline gives CDR1 SGHDT, CDR2 YYEEEE. Trimming removed 0 bases from V and 4 bases from J, with 8 bases in between. The DNA for the CDR3 is TGTGCCAGCAGCTTGGGTTCAAAGAATCAGCCCCAGCATTTT. Translated: CASSLGSKNQPQHF. Full variable domain (remainder filled in from reference TRBV5-6 and TRBJ1-5): DAGVTQSPTHLIKTRGQQVTLRCSPKSGHDTVSWYQQALGQGPQFIFQYYEEEERQRGNFPDRFSGHQFPNYSSELNVNALLLGDSALYLCASSLGSKNQPQHFGDGTRLSIL.

The chain is built from TRBV12-3 or TRBV12-4 and TRBJ2-7; D uncertain. The CDR3 is 12 residues long. V was clipped by 4 bases and J by 10 bases, with 14 bases between them. The CDR3 reads CASSSFRCEQYF. The CDR3 DNA is TGTGCCAGCAGTTCCTTCAGATGCGAACAGTACTTC.

The chain links TRBV10-3 to TRBJ2-2; 7 bases align to TRBD1. This CDR3 has 13 amino acids. With V trimmed by 10 bases and J by 7 bases, 9 bases remained unmatched. From germline, CDR1 is ENHRY and CDR2 SYGVKD. The CDR3 DNA reads as TGTGCCAACCAACAGGGGCGCTTCGGGGAGCTGTTTTTT. Amino acids: CANQQGRFGELFF.

This clonotype was observed at least ten times. The chain couples TRBV9 to TRBJ1-1, with D possibly TRBD1 on 5 matching bases. The CDR3 extends over 13 amino acids. The germline gives CDR1 SGDLS, CDR2 YYNGEE. The V gene lost 2 bases and the J gene lost 4 bases, with 9 bases spanning the gap. The CDR3 protein is CASSVSQGTEAFF. CDR3 DNA sequence: TGTGCCAGCAGCGTTAGTCAGGGCACTGAAGCTTTCTTT.

The V and J genes are TRBV25-1 and TRBJ2-7; D is possibly TRBD1 (5 bases). Trimming removed 6 bases from V and 4 bases from J, with 22 bases in between. CDR1 and CDR2 (germline): MGHDK, SYGVNS. CDR3 length: 16 residues. CDR3: CASSPGPWGRVYEQYF. The CDR3 coding sequence is TGTGCCAGCAGCCCTGGGCCCTGGGGCAGGGTGTACGAGCAGTACTTC.

This clonotype showed up many times. The CDR3 loop reads CASRYGTSDAYEQYF. The CDR3 bases are TGTGCCAGCAGGTACGGGACTAGCGACGCCTACGAGCAGTACTTC. V gene TRBV2 combines with J gene TRBJ2-7, with TRBD2 matching over 10 bases. The germline V gene encodes CDR1 SNHLY and CDR2 FYNNEI. CDR3 length: 15 amino acids. V lost 6 bases, J lost 2 bases, and 7 bases stayed unmatched.

This clonotype was observed at least ten times. V usage is TRBV19 and J usage is TRBJ1-4, with TRBD1 as a possible D gene (5 bases). V lost 9 bases to trimming and J lost 6 bases, with 14 bases between them. This CDR3 has 13 amino acids. Germline V CDR1 and CDR2: LNHDA, SQIVND (reference sequence). As DNA, the CDR3 is TGTGCCAGCTCGGGACGGGCGGATGAAAAACTGTTTTTT. The encoded protein is CASSGRADEKLFF.

This clonotype was counted ten times or more. The V gene is TRBV7-9, the J gene TRBJ2-5; a possible D gene is TRBD1 (6 bases). Trimming cost V 4 bases and J 2 bases, with 20 bases left between them. The germline V gene encodes CDR1 SEHNR and CDR2 FQNEAQ (reference sequence). The CDR3 has 17 residues. The CDR3 loop is CASSSGGGGRVQETQYF. As DNA, the CDR3 is TGTGCCAGCAGCTCTGGTGGGGGCGGGCGTGTACAAGAGACCCAGTACTTC.

Ten or more counts support this clonotype. The gene calls are TRBV7-2 and TRBJ1-1, with D perhaps matching TRBD1 (6 bases). The CDR3 sequence is 15 residues long. V was shortened by 1 base and J by 3 bases, with 12 bases between the two germline ends. The germline V gene encodes CDR1 SGHTA and CDR2 FQGNSA. CDR3 coding DNA: TGTGCCAGCAGCTTAGGTCGGACAGCGTACACTGAAGCTTTCTTT. Translation gives CASSLGRTAYTEAFF.

The V and J genes are TRBV10-3 and TRBJ1-5, with unresolved D. Trimming left V 2 bases short and J 4 bases short, with 9 bases between. CDR3 length: 14 amino acids. CDR1 and CDR2 from the germline V gene are ENHRY and SYGVKD. The CDR3 loop reads CAISELWANQPQHF. Written as DNA, the CDR3 is TGTGCCATCAGTGAGCTCTGGGCTAATCAGCCCCAGCATTTT.

The chain combines TRBV20-1 with TRBJ1-6, with D maybe TRBD1 (5 bases). This CDR3 comprises 13 residues. Trimming shortened V by 3 bases and J by 10 bases, and 13 bases separated the two germline ends. Germline values: CDR1 DFQATT, CDR2 SNEGSKA (reference sequence). CDR3 DNA: TGCAGTGCTAGCGGAGGGGTGGGGTCACCCCTCCACTTT. Encoded protein: CSASGGVGSPLHF.

Comments on this clonotype: The junction does not match germline at one end; this may be a read error. The rearrangement joins TRBV5-1 to TRBJ2-5; D is uncertain. Germline CDR1 is SGHRS and CDR2 is YFSETQ. This CDR3 contains 12 residues. CDR3 residues: CASSWSPEAQYF. The CDR3 DNA reads TGTGCCAGCAGCTGGTCCCCTGAGGCCCAGTACTTC.